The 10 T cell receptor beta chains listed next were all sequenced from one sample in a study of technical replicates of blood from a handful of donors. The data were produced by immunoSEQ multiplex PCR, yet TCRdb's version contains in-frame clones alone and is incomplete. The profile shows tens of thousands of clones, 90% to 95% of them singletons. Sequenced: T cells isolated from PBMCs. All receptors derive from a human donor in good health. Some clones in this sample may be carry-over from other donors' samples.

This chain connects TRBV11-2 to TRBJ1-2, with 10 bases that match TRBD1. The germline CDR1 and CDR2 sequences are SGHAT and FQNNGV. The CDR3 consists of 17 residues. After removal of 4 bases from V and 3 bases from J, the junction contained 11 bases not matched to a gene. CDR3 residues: CASSYTGTGDVDYGYTF. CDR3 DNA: TGTGCCAGCAGCTACACCGGGACAGGGGATGTAGACTATGGCTACACCTTC.

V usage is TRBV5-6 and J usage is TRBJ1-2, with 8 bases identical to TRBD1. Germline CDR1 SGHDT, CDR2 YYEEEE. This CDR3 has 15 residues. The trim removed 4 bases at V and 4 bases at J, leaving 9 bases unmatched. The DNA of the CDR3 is TGTGCCAGCAGCCCTCAGGGGGCGCTTAGCTATGGCTACACCTTC. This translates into CASSPQGALSYGYTF.

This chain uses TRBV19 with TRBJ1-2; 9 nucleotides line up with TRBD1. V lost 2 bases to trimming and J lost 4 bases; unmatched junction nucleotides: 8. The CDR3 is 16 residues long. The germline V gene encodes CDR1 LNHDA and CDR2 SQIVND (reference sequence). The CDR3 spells CASSIYTGGISYGYTF. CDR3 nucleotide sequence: TGTGCCAGTAGTATATATACAGGGGGCATCAGCTATGGCTACACCTTC. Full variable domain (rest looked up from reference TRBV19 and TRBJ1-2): DGGITQSPKYLFRKEGQNVTLSCEQNLNHDAMYWYRQDPGQGLRLIYYSQIVNDFQKGDIAEGYSVSREKKESFPLTVTSAQKNPTAFYLCASSIYTGGISYGYTFGSGTRLTVV.

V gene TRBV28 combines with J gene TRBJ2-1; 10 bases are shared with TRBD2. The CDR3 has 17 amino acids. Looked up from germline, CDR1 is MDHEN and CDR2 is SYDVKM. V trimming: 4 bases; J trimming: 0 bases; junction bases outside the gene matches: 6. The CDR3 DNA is TGTGCCAGCAGTTCCAGGCTAGCGGGAGTCTCCTACAATGAGCAGTTCTTC. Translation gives CASSSRLAGVSYNEQFF. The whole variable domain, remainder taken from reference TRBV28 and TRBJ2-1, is DVKVTQSSRYLVKRTGEKVFLECVQDMDHENMFWYRQDPGLGLRLIYFSYDVKMKEKGDIPEGYSVSREKKERFSLILESASTNQTSMYLCASSSRLAGVSYNEQFFGPGTRLTVL.

The CDR3 loop is CATENTRSAYEQYF. The CDR3 DNA sequence: TGTGCCACCGAAAACACTAGATCAGCCTACGAGCAGTACTTC. V gene TRBV28 combines with J gene TRBJ2-7; perhaps TRBD2 as D (5 bases). Germline loops: CDR1 MDHEN, CDR2 SYDVKM. The ends were cut back, 10 bases at V and 2 bases at J, with 18 bases in the middle. CDR3 size: 14 residues.

The CDR3 DNA is TGTGCCAGCAGCGTAGCTGCGCGAGAGACCCAGTACTTC. As protein: CASSVAARETQYF. This rearrangement joins TRBV9 to TRBJ2-5, with D unresolved. Germline V gene data show CDR1 as SGDLS and CDR2 as YYNGEE. CDR3 length: 13 residues. Between the trimmed V and J ends, which lost 0 bases and 4 bases, there was a span of 7 bases.

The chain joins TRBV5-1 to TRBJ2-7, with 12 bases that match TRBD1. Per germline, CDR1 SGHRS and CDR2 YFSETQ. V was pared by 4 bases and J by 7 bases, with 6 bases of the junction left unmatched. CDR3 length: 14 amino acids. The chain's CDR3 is CASSPGTGGEEQYF. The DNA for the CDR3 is TGCGCCAGCAGCCCCGGGACAGGGGGCGAAGAGCAGTACTTC.

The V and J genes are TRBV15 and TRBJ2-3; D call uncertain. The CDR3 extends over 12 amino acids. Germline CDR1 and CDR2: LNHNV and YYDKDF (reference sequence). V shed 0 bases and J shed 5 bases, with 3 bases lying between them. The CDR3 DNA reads TGTGCCACCAGCAGAGATATAGATACGCAGTATTTT. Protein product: CATSRDIDTQYF.

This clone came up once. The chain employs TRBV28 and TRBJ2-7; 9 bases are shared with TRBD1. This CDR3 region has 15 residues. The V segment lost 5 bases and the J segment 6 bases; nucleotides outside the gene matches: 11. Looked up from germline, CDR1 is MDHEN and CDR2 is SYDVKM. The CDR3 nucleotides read TGTGCCAGCAGTGCGGGGACAGGGATAAATCGCGAGCAGTACTTC. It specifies CASSAGTGINREQYF.

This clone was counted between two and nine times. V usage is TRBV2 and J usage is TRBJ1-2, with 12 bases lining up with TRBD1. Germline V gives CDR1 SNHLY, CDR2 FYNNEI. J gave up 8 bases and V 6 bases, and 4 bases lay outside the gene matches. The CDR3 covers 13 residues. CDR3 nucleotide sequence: TGTGCCAGCAGCCCTGGGACAGGGGGCGGCTACACCTTC. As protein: CASSPGTGGGYTF.